This T cell receptor (beta chain) was captured by sequencing in a study of blood T cell repertoires in COVID-19. Study context: Sources were T cells, B-cell-depleted T cells, or PBMCs; the material itself was cDNA or gDNA.

In terms of age and location, participants ranged from roughly 18 to 100 years and lived in 24 US areas. In the original processing: How many nucleated cells were present was estimated from reference gene primer amplification. Assay: immunoSEQ multiplex PCR; the TCRdb copy retains only in-frame clones and omits some. That table is the source of V, J and clone size, and D and trimming were worked out from the DNA. Of 200,000 or so clones listed, about 88% are singletons. Sample: PBMCs or T cells enriched from blood (not recorded which). The receptor was isolated from a woman in her 30s who had recovered from COVID-19.

CDR3 protein: CASSQDLVSADTQYF. The CDR3 coding sequence is TGCGCCAGCAGCCAAGATCTAGTTTCGGCAGATACGCAGTATTTT. The chain is built from TRBV4-3 and TRBJ2-3; D ambiguous. Germline-derived CDR1 and CDR2 are LGHNA and YSLEER. This CDR3 has 15 residues. Trimming shortened V by 0 bases and J by 4 bases, and 11 bases separated the two germline ends.